The entry that follows covers one T cell receptor (beta chain) sequence. No cognate antigen has been identified for it. Base qualities are not provided; no much larger clone lies one nucleotide away. Chronic pancreatitis pancreas tissue was obtained from patients undergoing total pancreatectomy with islet autotransplantation (TPIAT). None of the chronic pancreatitis patients included in the study had a known history of diabetes. Genomic DNA was extracted directly from bulk pancreas tissue, without T cell sorting, for TCRbeta sequencing. Pancreas tissues were collected consecutively from patients and organ donors at two US centers. The sample comes from a study of immune characteristics of hereditary and idiopathic chronic pancreatitis. Background for the entire study: Local pancreatic immune cells and TCRbeta repertoires were profiled in hereditary and idiopathic chronic pancreatitis and were compared with control organ donor pancreases. The gDNA-based approach was selected because the approach required minimal in vitro experimental manipulation of T cells infiltrating the pancreas. In total, four or five control pancreases, roughly 7 hereditary chronic pancreatitis pancreases and roughly six idiopathic chronic pancreatitis pancreases underwent TCRbeta sequencing. Overall study results and their limits: Because patient tissue could only be obtained at the time of TPIAT, differences in disease duration may have influenced the immune findings. The study did not include chronic pancreatitis caused by alcohol use. Hereditary and idiopathic chronic pancreatitis differed in Vbeta-Jbeta gene family usage, including TRBV10, TRBV19, TRBV23 and TRBV5. Among over 10 chronic pancreatitis patients, the number of productive TCR rearrangements showed a positive correlation with disease severity scores. Compared with controls, both chronic pancreatitis groups had significantly higher TCRbeta repertoire diversity and lower clonality.

Library construction relied on the immunoSEQ multiplex PCR assay. From pancreatic genomic DNA, the TCRbeta CDR3 region and adjacent sequences were amplified and sequenced. Regarding the original processing steps: Repertoire diversity was measured as a mean normalized Shannon-Wiener index, alongside productive clonality and productive rearrangement counts. Control and chronic pancreatitis repertoire metrics were compared by means of the nonparametric Mann-Whitney U test. CDR3beta sequences with identical amino acid composition and length across subjects were defined as shared clonotypes. The source is immuneACCESS, and TCRdb retained only in-frame sequences with V and J called. Part of the clones is not carried over; for the studies checked, unresolved V genes explain less than half of this, and the remainder is unexplained. The DNA was the basis for D and trimming; V, J and clone size are from that table. The sample table contains over 12,000 clones; only one count was recorded for less than 85% of them. 14% of the sample is held by the ten biggest clonotypes.

At the junction V is shortened by 7 bases and J by 8 bases, with 21 bases in between. Its CDR3 holds 16 amino acids, cysteine through phenylalanine. Only the CDR3 DNA is retained, 48 bases long and in frame from the first base. Reading the germline V gene gives CDR1 ENHRY and CDR2 SYGVKD. The receptor's source is a human donor with chronic pancreatitis. Rearrangement joined TRBV10-3 to TRBJ1-6; TRBD1 is a possible D gene, resting on 5 matching bases. The sequenced sample was pancreas tissue with hereditary chronic pancreatitis. The CDR3 region: CAIKEGMAGQYSPLHF. The nucleotide sequence reads TGTGCCATCAAAGAAGGAATGGCAGGGCAGTATTCACCCCTCCACTTT.